This record concerns one T cell receptor beta chain sequence. At a deep level, the assay was run. Clones were sequenced by immunoSEQ multiplex PCR, and TCRdb holds only the in-frame ones, with some missing. The sample yields 950,000 to 1,100,000 clones, about 75% seen once. The data originate from a study of shared clonotypes between healthy human individuals. CDR3 length equals 14 residues. The germline V gene encodes CDR1 SQVTM and CDR2 ANQGSEA. The chain combines TRBV29-1 with TRBJ2-5; weak D call: TRBD2 (5 bases). The J call may be incorrect, as the DNA end agrees better with TRBJ2-7. The clonotype comes from a man between 18 and 29 years old in good health. Sequenced material: memory CD4+ T cells sorted from blood. Subset denoted: CD45RA-negative fraction. DNA for the CDR3: TGCAGCGTTGAAAATGACGAGGCGGGCTACGAGCAGTACTTC. The encoded protein is CSVENDEAGYEQYF.